These 20 T cell receptor beta chains were sequenced from one sample in a study of CD8 T cells in Susac syndrome. Reverse transcription used about 0.45 to 1 ug RNA and random hexamers. TCRdb analysed the immunoSEQ multiplex PCR reads with MiXCR anew, one entry per CDR3 protein. The repertoire consists of nearly 110,000 distinct CDR3 sequences, with approximately 94% occurring once and the leading ten covering roughly 0.38%. Sequencing was carried out using CD8+ T cells from PBMCs. The receptors were gathered from a human donor with Susac syndrome.

This clonotype has a handful of counts. The V gene is TRBV19, the J gene TRBJ2-1; D might be TRBD2 (5 bases). This CDR3 has 13 residues. The germline gives CDR1 LNHDA, CDR2 SQIVND (reference sequence). Trimming shortened V by 5 bases and J by 0 bases, and 5 bases separated the two germline ends. The chain's CDR3 is CASSLASYNEQFF. CDR3 coding DNA: TGTGCCAGTAGTCTAGCCTCCTACAATGAGCAGTTCTTC.

The chain is built from TRBV13 and TRBJ2-7, with 8 bases identical to TRBD1. In germline, CDR1 is PRHDT, CDR2 FYEKMQ (reference sequence). This CDR3 comprises 16 residues. Losses at the gene ends were 0 bases for V and 3 bases for J; bases not matched to a gene: 7. For the CDR3, the DNA is TGTGCCAGCAGCTTAGGCCAGGGGACAGGTAACTACGAGCAGTACTTC. Residues: CASSLGQGTGNYEQYF.

This clonotype has just one count. The V call is TRBV11-3, the J call TRBJ1-1; no definite D call. Germline loops: CDR1 SGHNT, CDR2 YENEEA. V lost 1 base and J lost 6, with 9 bases in between. The CDR3 contains 13 residues. The CDR3: CASSLVSGSEAFF. The CDR3 DNA reads as TGTGCCAGCAGCTTAGTATCGGGCTCTGAAGCTTTCTTT.

The chain carries TRBV24-1 and TRBJ2-1; perhaps TRBD1 as D (5 bases). V was cut by 3 bases and J by 7 bases, with 21 bases left in between. CDR1 KGHDR and CDR2 SFDVKD come from the germline V gene. This CDR3 has 17 residues. CDR3 loop: CATSDGRRVDSKNEQFF. The CDR3 DNA sequence: TGTGCCACCAGTGATGGACGGAGAGTCGACAGTAAGAATGAGCAGTTCTTC.

This chain uses TRBV9 with TRBJ2-5; the match to TRBD2 covers 8 bases. From germline, CDR1 is SGDLS and CDR2 YYNGEE. The CDR3 totals 15 residues. Germline trimming cut 3 bases from V and 0 bases from J; bases unmatched to any gene: 4. Here the CDR3 reads CASSEGGGNQETQYF. The CDR3 nucleotides read TGTGCCAGCAGCGAAGGCGGGGGGAACCAAGAGACCCAGTACTTC.

The J gene is TRBJ2-1, the V gene TRBV6-2 or TRBV6-3; D could derive from TRBD1 or TRBD2 (5 bases each). Per germline, CDR1 MNHEY and CDR2 SVGEGT. The ends were cut back, 2 bases at V and 2 bases at J, with 7 bases in the middle. This CDR3 contains 14 residues. In nucleotides, the CDR3 is TGTGCCAGCAGTTACGAGGGGCCCTACAATGAGCAGTTCTTC. Amino acids: CASSYEGPYNEQFF.

This chain uses TRBV20-1 with TRBJ2-7; perhaps D is TRBD1 or TRBD2 (5 bases each). The V gene lost 0 bases and the J gene lost 2 bases, with 17 bases spanning the gap. CDR3 length equals 16 residues. Looked up from germline, CDR1 is DFQATT and CDR2 is SNEGSKA (reference sequence). The CDR3 sequence: CSARDRAAGRTYEQYF. DNA of the CDR3: TGCAGTGCTAGAGATAGAGCGGCAGGGCGGACCTACGAGCAGTACTTC.

CDR3 bases: TGCGCCACGAGGGATTCCGAAGTGAACACTGAAGCTTTCTTT. Translation: CATRDSEVNTEAFF. The rearrangement joins TRBV5-1 to TRBJ1-1; D uncertain. The germline V and J ends were trimmed by 9 bases and 0 bases, with 15 bases remaining between them. This CDR3 comprises 14 residues. Germline CDR1 is SGHRS and CDR2 is YFSETQ.

J is TRBJ2-1 and V is TRBV7-9; no firm D call. The germline gives CDR1 SEHNR, CDR2 FQNEAQ (reference sequence). Trimming pared 2 bases from V and 10 bases from J, leaving 9 bases between. CDR3 size: 12 residues. For the CDR3, the DNA is TGTGCCAGCAGCTTACTTCACCAGGAGCAGTTCTTC. It encodes CASSLLHQEQFF.

The chain carries TRBV27 and TRBJ2-5, with 10 bases that match TRBD2. CDR3 length: 13 residues. The germline gives CDR1 MNHEY, CDR2 SMNVEV (reference sequence). After removal of 3 bases from V and 5 bases from J, the junction contained 0 bases not matched to a gene. CDR3 DNA sequence: TGTGCCAGCAGTTTGGGACTAGCGGAGACCCAGTACTTC. Its protein is CASSLGLAETQYF.

This clonotype was seen only once. This rearrangement joins TRBV9 to TRBJ2-5, with D uncertain. CDR1 and CDR2 (germline): SGDLS, YYNGEE. The CDR3 loop spans 15 amino acids. Trimming stripped 0 bases from V and 0 bases from J, with 9 bases between. CDR3 sequence (DNA): TGTGCCAGCAGCGTAGAGCCGGGTAACCAAGAGACCCAGTACTTC. This encodes CASSVEPGNQETQYF. Supplemented by reference TRBV9 and TRBJ2-5, the full variable domain reads DSGVTQTPKHLITATGQRVTLRCSPRSGDLSVYWYQQSLDQGLQFLIQYYNGEERAKGNILERFSAQQFPDLHSELNLSSLELGDSALYFCASSVEPGNQETQYFGPGTRLLVL.

V usage is TRBV20-1 and J usage is TRBJ2-7; the D gene is possibly TRBD2 (6 bases). Trimming pared 3 bases from V and 4 bases from J, leaving 10 bases between. Germline CDR1 is DFQATT and CDR2 is SNEGSKA (reference sequence). CDR3 length equals 12 residues. CDR3 nucleotide sequence: TGCAGTGCTAGGTGGGACTCATACGAGCAGTACTTC. It is translated as CSARWDSYEQYF.

The chain links TRBV13 to TRBJ1-1; unclear D gene. The CDR3 extends over 14 amino acids. The germline V and J ends were trimmed by 1 base and 1 base, with 7 bases remaining between them. CDR1 is PRHDT and CDR2 is FYEKMQ in the germline V gene (reference sequence). Here the CDR3 DNA reads TGTGCCAGCAGCTTAGTTGGGAGGAACACTGAAGCTTTCTTT. It specifies CASSLVGRNTEAFF.

The V call is TRBV9, the J call TRBJ1-2; possibly TRBD1 for D (5 bases). Germline CDR1 is SGDLS and CDR2 is YYNGEE. The CDR3 has 15 residues. V was clipped by 0 bases and J by 3 bases, with 12 bases between them. CDR3 nucleotide sequence: TGTGCCAGCAGCGTAGCGGCAGGGTGGGACTATGGCTACACCTTC. As protein: CASSVAAGWDYGYTF.

The rearrangement joins TRBV6-6 to TRBJ1-5, with D perhaps matching TRBD1 (6 bases). The CDR3 consists of 14 residues. V was pared by 6 bases and J by 4 bases, with 13 bases between. The germline V gene has CDR1 MNHNY and CDR2 SVGAGI (reference sequence). CDR3 sequence reads: CASSPGTNNQPQHF. Here the CDR3 DNA reads TGTGCCAGCAGCCCCGGGACAAATAATCAGCCCCAGCATTTT.

The gene calls are TRBV5-1 and TRBJ2-5; 14 nucleotides align to TRBD2. Trimming removed 5 bases from V and 1 base from J; junction bases left unmatched: 7. The CDR3 runs to 17 residues. The germline V gene encodes CDR1 SGHRS and CDR2 YFSETQ. This CDR3 is CASRVGLAGGIQETQYF. CDR3 in DNA: TGCGCCAGCAGGGTCGGACTAGCGGGGGGAATCCAAGAGACCCAGTACTTC.

This rearrangement joins TRBV7-6 to TRBJ2-1, with D perhaps matching TRBD2 (5 bases). The CDR3 loop spans 14 amino acids. From germline, CDR1 is SGHVS and CDR2 FNYEAQ. V lost 1 base to trimming and J lost 8 bases, with 12 bases between them. The CDR3 DNA follows: TGTGCCAGCAGCTTAGACCCCGGGGTCGATGAGCAGTTCTTC. Encoded protein: CASSLDPGVDEQFF.

V and J are TRBV2 and TRBJ2-6; 8 bases match TRBD1. The CDR3 covers 19 residues. Germline loops: CDR1 SNHLY, CDR2 FYNNEI. Unmatched junction bases numbered 12, after V lost 5 bases and J lost 0 bases. CDR3 loop: CASSPLAGQAYSGANVLTF. As DNA, the CDR3 is TGTGCCAGCAGTCCGTTGGCGGGACAGGCCTACTCTGGGGCCAACGTCCTGACTTTC.

The chain employs TRBV29-1 and TRBJ1-2, with 8 bases aligning to TRBD1. Germline loops: CDR1 SQVTM, CDR2 ANQGSEA. The CDR3 has 15 amino acids. V was pared by 4 bases and J by 0 bases, with 7 bases of the junction left unmatched. CDR3 coding DNA: TGCAGCGTTGGTGGTGACAGGGGATCTAACTATGGCTACACCTTC. It encodes CSVGGDRGSNYGYTF.

The V call is TRBV27, the J call TRBJ2-1; 7 positions agree with TRBD2. Per germline, CDR1 MNHEY and CDR2 SMNVEV (reference sequence). V shed 6 bases and J 0 bases; nucleotides not matched to a gene: 11. The CDR3 is 17 residues long. This chain's CDR3 is CASSRGEGSISYNEQFF. The DNA of the CDR3 is TGTGCCAGCAGCCGCGGGGAGGGCTCCATCTCCTACAATGAGCAGTTCTTC.